This is a list of T cell receptor beta chains from one sample in a study of blood T cells in healthy people across ages. Via MiXCR, TCRdb re-called the 5' RACE reads, giving one row per CDR3 protein. The data contain hundreds of thousands of distinct CDR3 sequences, around a fifth of them singletons. The sequencing input was blood. These receptors came from a man aged 65 to 79 in good health. Each CDR3 is given with its conserved first and last residue. A D gene is named only where the DNA matches it firmly. The size field is filled for only some rows; it gives once, few, many or a size class.

.,TRBV7-9,.,TRBJ1-2,CASSGARGGYTF,TGTGCCAGCAGCGGGGCCAGAGGGGGCTACACCTTC
.,TRBV12-3/TRBV12-4,TRBD2,TRBJ2-3,CASSFPLFGGSETDTQYF,TGTGCCAGCAGTTTTCCCCTCTTTGGCGGGAGTGAAACAGATACGCAGTATTTT
.,TRBV20-1,.,TRBJ2-3,CSASGEPSTDTQYF,TGCAGTGCTAGCGGAGAACCTAGCACAGATACGCAGTATTTT
many,TRBV6-1,.,TRBJ2-2,CASSVVGGNTGELFF,TGTGCCAGCAGTGTAGTGGGAGGGAACACCGGGGAGCTGTTTTTT
.,TRBV2,TRBD1,TRBJ2-2,CANGQGENTGELFF,TGTGCCAATGGACAGGGGGAGAACACCGGGGAGCTGTTTTTT
few,TRBV5-1,.,TRBJ1-2,CASSLEGRTNHGYTF,TGCGCCAGCAGCTTGGAGGGAAGAACTAACCATGGCTACACCTTC
once,TRBV7-2,.,TRBJ2-5,CASSLIGRRQETQYF,TGTGCCAGCAGCTTAATAGGGAGGAGGCAAGAGACCCAGTACTTC
few,TRBV7-9,.,TRBJ1-4,CASSTSSRRLNEKLFF,TGTGCCAGCAGCACCTCCTCCAGGCGGCTTAATGAAAAACTGTTTTTT
.,TRBV7-2,.,TRBJ2-5,CASSLLAHQETQYF,TGTGCCAGCAGCTTATTAGCGCATCAAGAGACCCAGTACTTC
.,TRBV20-1,TRBD2,TRBJ2-2,CSARAGGPDTGELFF,TGCAGTGCTAGAGCGGGAGGGCCCGACACCGGGGAGCTGTTTTTT
few,TRBV20-1,TRBD2,TRBJ2-5,CSARNSGGETQYF,TGCAGTGCTAGAAATAGCGGGGGAGAGACCCAGTACTTC
.,TRBV2,.,TRBJ2-2,CASSGQELGAGELFF,TGTGCCAGCAGTGGACAGGAGCTGGGCGCCGGGGAGCTGTTTTTT
many,TRBV7-9,.,TRBJ2-4,CASSSSYIQYF,TGTGCCAGCAGCTCGAGTTACATTCAGTACTTC
few,TRBV4-1,.,TRBJ2-5,CASSQEPGKTQYF,TGCGCCAGCAGCCAAGAGCCAGGGAAGACCCAGTACTTC
.,TRBV10-3,TRBD2,TRBJ2-5,CAISETSGRATETQYF,TGTGCCATCAGCGAGACTAGCGGGAGGGCCACAGAGACCCAGTACTTC
few,TRBV28,TRBD2,TRBJ2-5,CASSPTGGQQETQYF,TGTGCCAGCAGTCCAACGGGAGGTCAACAAGAGACCCAGTACTTC
.,TRBV6-2/TRBV6-3,.,TRBJ1-3,CASRSRGGGNTIYF,TGTGCCAGCAGGTCTCGCGGAGGTGGAAACACCATATATTTT
few,TRBV2,TRBD2,TRBJ2-7,CASRERLAGSNEQYF,TGTGCCAGCAGGGAAAGACTAGCGGGAAGCAACGAGCAGTACTTC
.,TRBV24-1,.,TRBJ2-5,CATSDLWRETQYF,TGTGCCACCAGTGATTTGTGGCGGGAGACCCAGTACTTC
once,TRBV20-1,.,TRBJ2-3,CSASGDLGTSTDTQYF,TGCAGTGCTAGCGGGGACCTAGGAACGAGTACAGATACGCAGTATTTT
.,TRBV20-1,TRBD2,TRBJ2-7,CSARDWSAGGPSYEQYF,TGCAGTGCTAGAGATTGGAGCGCGGGAGGGCCCTCCTACGAGCAGTACTTC
few,TRBV7-2,.,TRBJ2-1,CASSPRGQNNEQFF,TGTGCCAGCAGCCCCCGAGGGCAGAACAATGAGCAGTTCTTC
.,TRBV13,TRBD2,TRBJ2-5,CASSLSGLASETQYF,TGTGCCAGCAGCTTAAGCGGACTAGCTTCAGAGACCCAGTACTTC
.,TRBV20-1,.,TRBJ2-3,CSARVGTVGADTQYF,TGCAGTGCTAGAGTCGGGACGGTTGGCGCAGATACGCAGTATTTT
.,TRBV7-2,TRBD2,TRBJ2-7,CASSPTGTSGNYEQYF,TGTGCCAGCAGCCCTACCGGGACTAGCGGGAACTACGAGCAGTACTTC
.,TRBV20-1,TRBD1,TRBJ1-5,CSAREQGLQPQHF,TGCAGTGCTAGAGAACAGGGGCTCCAGCCCCAGCATTTT
.,TRBV4-2,TRBD2,TRBJ2-2,CASSHSGSGTGELFF,TGTGCCAGCAGCCATAGCGGGAGTGGAACCGGGGAGCTGTTTTTT
.,TRBV7-2,TRBD2,TRBJ2-1,CASSSPGLAFNEQFF,TGTGCCAGCAGCTCACCGGGACTAGCTTTCAATGAGCAGTTCTTC
many,TRBV5-5,.,TRBJ2-5,CASSLDGREETQYF,TGTGCCAGCAGCTTGGACGGTAGAGAAGAGACCCAGTACTTC
.,TRBV20-1,TRBD2,TRBJ2-1,CSARDSLAGENEQFF,TGCAGTGCTAGAGATAGCTTAGCGGGGGAGAATGAGCAGTTCTTC
few,TRBV28,TRBD1,TRBJ2-2,CASNRQGSTGELFF,TGTGCCAGCAATAGACAGGGCAGCACCGGGGAGCTGTTTTTT
.,TRBV25-1,.,TRBJ1-1,CASKGRTSTEAFF,TGTGCCAGCAAGGGTCGGACGAGCACTGAAGCTTTCTTT
.,TRBV29-1,.,TRBJ2-7,CSVGRDVYEQYF,TGCAGCGTTGGGAGGGATGTCTACGAGCAGTACTTC
.,TRBV6-1,TRBD2,TRBJ2-1,CASRETSGFYNEQFF,TGTGCCAGCAGGGAGACTAGCGGGTTCTACAATGAGCAGTTCTTC
many,TRBV28,TRBD2,TRBJ2-7,CASRTSGSYEQYF,TGTGCCAGCAGAACTAGCGGGAGCTACGAGCAGTACTTC